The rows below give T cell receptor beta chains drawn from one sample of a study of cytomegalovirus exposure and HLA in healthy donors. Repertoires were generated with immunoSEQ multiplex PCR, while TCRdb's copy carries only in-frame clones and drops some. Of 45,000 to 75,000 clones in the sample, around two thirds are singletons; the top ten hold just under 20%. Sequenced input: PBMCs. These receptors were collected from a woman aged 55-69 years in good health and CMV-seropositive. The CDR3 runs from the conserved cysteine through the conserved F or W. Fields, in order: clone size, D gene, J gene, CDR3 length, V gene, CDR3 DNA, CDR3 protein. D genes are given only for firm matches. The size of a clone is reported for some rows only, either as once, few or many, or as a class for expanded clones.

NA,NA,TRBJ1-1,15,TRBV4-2,TGTGCCAGCAGCCAAGACCAGGGTGTGAGCACTGAAGCTTTCTTT,CASSQDQGVSTEAFF
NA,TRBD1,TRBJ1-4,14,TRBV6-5,TGTGCCAGCAGTAGAGGACAGGCAGATGAAAAACTGTTTTTT,CASSRGQADEKLFF
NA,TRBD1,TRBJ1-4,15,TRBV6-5,TGTGCCAGCAGTATGGACAGGGGTGCGAATGAAAAACTGTTTTTT,CASSMDRGANEKLFF
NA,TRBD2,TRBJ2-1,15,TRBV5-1,TGCGCCAGCAGCTTTAGCGGGGGGTCCTACAATGAGCAGTTCTTC,CASSFSGGSYNEQFF
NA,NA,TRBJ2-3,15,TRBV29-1,TGCAGCGTTGAAGGGAGTGCCTCCTCTACAGATACGCAGTATTTT,CSVEGSASSTDTQYF
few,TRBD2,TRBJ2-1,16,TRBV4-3,TGCGCCAGCAGCCCTTTGAGCGGGGCCACCTACAATGAGCAGTTCTTC,CASSPLSGATYNEQFF
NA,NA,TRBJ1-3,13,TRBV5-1,TGCGCCAGCAGCTTGCGGTCGGGGGACACCATATATTTT,CASSLRSGDTIYF
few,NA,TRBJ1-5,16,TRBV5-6,TGCGCCAGCAGCCAATACAAGGACAGCCCCAATCAGCCCCAGCATTTT,CASSQYKDSPNQPQHF
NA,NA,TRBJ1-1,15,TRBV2,TGTGCCAGCAGTGGCCCTTTAGGAGGGAACACTGAAGCTTTCTTT,CASSGPLGGNTEAFF
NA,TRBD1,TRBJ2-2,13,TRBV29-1,TGCAGCACAGGGGGCGAACAGCCCGGGGAGCTGTTTTTT,CSTGGEQPGELFF
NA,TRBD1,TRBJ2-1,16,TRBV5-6,TGTGCCAGCAGCTTCTTTGACAGGGACTCCTACAATGAGCAGTTCTTC,CASSFFDRDSYNEQFF
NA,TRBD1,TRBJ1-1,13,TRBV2,TGTGCCAGCAGTGGACAGGGGGCCACTGAAGCTTTCTTT,CASSGQGATEAFF
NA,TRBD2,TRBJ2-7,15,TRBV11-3,TGTGCCAGCAGCTTAGGGGGTGCTAGCGGGGACGAGCAGTACTTC,CASSLGGASGDEQYF
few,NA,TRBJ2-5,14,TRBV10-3,TGTGCCAGCAGTTACGCCGACAGGCGACAGACCCAGTACTTC,CASSYADRRQTQYF
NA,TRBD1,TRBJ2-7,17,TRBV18,TGTGCCAGCTCACCAACGGACATCGGGACAGATCCCTCCGAGCAGTACTTC,CASSPTDIGTDPSEQYF
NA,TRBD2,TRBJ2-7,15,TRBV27,TGTGCCAGCAGTTTCACTAGCGGGGGCCAATACGAGCAGTACTTC,CASSFTSGGQYEQYF
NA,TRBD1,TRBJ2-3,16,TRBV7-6,TGTGCCAGCAGCTCTGACAGGGTTTTGGAGGCAGATACGCAGTATTTT,CASSSDRVLEADTQYF
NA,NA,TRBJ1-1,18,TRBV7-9,TGTGCCAGCAGTTCTCCCCAGTGGTTCCCGGGGATGAACACTGAAGCTTTCTTT,CASSSPQWFPGMNTEAFF
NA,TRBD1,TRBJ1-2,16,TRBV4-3,TGCGCCAGCAGCCAGGGGACAGGGGGCGCTGGCTATGGCTACACCTTC,CASSQGTGGAGYGYTF
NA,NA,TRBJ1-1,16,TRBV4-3,TGCGCCAGCAGCCAGTCCCCTCAGCGGGGAGACACTGAAGCTTTCTTT,CASSQSPQRGDTEAFF